Listed below are T cell receptor beta chains from one sample, sequenced in a study of T cell repertoires in cytomegalovirus infection. These receptors have no identified antigens. TCRdb re-analysed the reads in MiXCR, keeping a single row per CDR3 protein. The table shows about 310,000 distinct CDR3 sequences, with approximately 25% occurring only once. The starting material was cultured PBMCs, obtained from culture after CMV antigen stimulation. Source of these receptors: a human donor in good health (CMV status not recorded). Some clones in this sample may be carry-over from other donors' samples. The CDR3 runs from the conserved cysteine through the conserved F or W. The D gene is left open where the match is weak. Not all rows give a size; the values are once, few, many and, for expanded clones, a class.

V: TRBV7-2
J: TRBJ2-3
size: few
D: NA
DNA: TGTGCCAGCAGCTTTAACCAGGCGGGCACAGATACGCAGTATTTT
CDR3: CASSFNQAGTDTQYF

V: TRBV7-2
J: TRBJ2-7
size: many
D: TRBD1
DNA: TGTGCCAGCAGCTCGACAGGGGGACTTTTCTACGAGCAGTACTTC
CDR3: CASSSTGGLFYEQYF

V: TRBV6-1
J: TRBJ2-7
size: few
D: NA
DNA: TGTGCCAGCAGTCCAGAGGGCCCAGGCTACGAGCAGTACTTC
CDR3: CASSPEGPGYEQYF

V: TRBV7-3
J: TRBJ2-1
size: NA
D: TRBD2
DNA: TGTGCCAGCAGCTTTGGGGGAGGGCCTCACAATGAGCAGTTCTTC
CDR3: CASSFGGGPHNEQFF

V: TRBV4-1
J: TRBJ2-7
size: few
D: NA
DNA: TGCGCCAGCAGCCAAGGCGTTGCTGCCTACGAGCAGTACTTC
CDR3: CASSQGVAAYEQYF

V: TRBV20-1
J: TRBJ1-5
size: NA
D: NA
DNA: TGCAGTGCTGATAGGGGGGGCGCCAATCAGCCCCAGCATTTT
CDR3: CSADRGGANQPQHF

V: TRBV20-1
J: TRBJ1-5
size: NA
D: NA
DNA: TGCAGTGCTAGTGTCGGGCCAGCCAGCAATCAGCCCCAGCATTTT
CDR3: CSASVGPASNQPQHF

V: TRBV11-2
J: TRBJ2-3
size: many
D: NA
DNA: TGTGCCAGCAGCTTAATCTCCAGCGGTCCCCATACGCAGTATTTT
CDR3: CASSLISSGPHTQYF

V: TRBV18
J: TRBJ1-1
size: NA
D: NA
DNA: TGTGCCAGCTCACCTGACCTACAAACAGAAGCTTTCTTT
CDR3: CASSPDLQTEAFF

V: TRBV6-1
J: TRBJ2-1
size: few
D: TRBD2
DNA: TGTGCCAGCGGGGAGGGTAGCGGGACGAATGAGCAGTTCTTC
CDR3: CASGEGSGTNEQFF

V: TRBV20-1
J: TRBJ2-5
size: few
D: TRBD2
DNA: TGCAGTGCCCGACTAGCGGGAGTTGAGACCCAGTACTTC
CDR3: CSARLAGVETQYF

V: TRBV9
J: TRBJ2-5
size: many
D: TRBD2
DNA: TGTGCCAGCAGCGGGCCCTTGAGGGAGGGCAAGGAGACCCAGTACTTC
CDR3: CASSGPLREGKETQYF

V: TRBV7-2
J: TRBJ2-5
size: many
D: TRBD2
DNA: TGTGCCATGAGTAGCGGGAGGGAAGGGACCCAGTACTTC
CDR3: CAMSSGREGTQYF

V: TRBV7-2
J: TRBJ2-5
size: many
D: TRBD2
DNA: TGTGCCAGCAGCTTAGCTATTAGCGGGAGGGAGACCCAGTACTTC
CDR3: CASSLAISGRETQYF

V: TRBV28
J: TRBJ1-6
size: NA
D: TRBD1
DNA: TGTGCCAGCAGTGCAGGGGGCCCCAGGTCACCCCTCCACTTT
CDR3: CASSAGGPRSPLHF

V: TRBV28
J: TRBJ2-2
size: many
D: TRBD2
DNA: TGTGCCAGCAACGACCCCCGGACTAGCGGAAACACCGGGGAGCTGTTTTTT
CDR3: CASNDPRTSGNTGELFF

V: TRBV7-2
J: TRBJ2-5
size: many
D: TRBD2
DNA: TGTGCCAGCAGCTTAGGGCTAGCGGGAGTCTGGGAGACCCAGTACTTC
CDR3: CASSLGLAGVWETQYF

V: TRBV28
J: TRBJ1-5
size: many
D: NA
DNA: TGTGCCAGCAGTTTTGTCAGCAATCAGCCCCAGCATTTT
CDR3: CASSFVSNQPQHF

V: TRBV5-3
J: TRBJ2-2
size: NA
D: NA
DNA: TGTGCCAGCAGCTTGGCGGGGTGGGGGAACACCGGGGAGCTGTTTTTT
CDR3: CASSLAGWGNTGELFF

V: TRBV7-2
J: TRBJ2-1
size: many
D: TRBD2
DNA: TGTGCCAGCAGCTTAGTTGGGTGGGCTAGCGGGAGAAGTGAGCAGTTCTTC
CDR3: CASSLVGWASGRSEQFF

V: TRBV7-2
J: TRBJ1-3
size: many
D: NA
DNA: TGTGCCAGCAGGGCTTGGTTGGACTCTGGAAACACCATATATTTT
CDR3: CASRAWLDSGNTIYF

V: TRBV14
J: TRBJ2-1
size: few
D: TRBD2
DNA: TGTGCCAGCACGAGAAGCGGGAGCAGAGTCGATGAGCAGTTCTTC
CDR3: CASTRSGSRVDEQFF

V: TRBV29-1
J: TRBJ1-2
size: NA
D: TRBD1
DNA: TGCAGCGTTGCAACAGGGGGCAACTATGGCTACACCTTC
CDR3: CSVATGGNYGYTF

V: TRBV4-3
J: TRBJ2-7
size: few
D: NA
DNA: TGCGCCAGCAGCCAGGGGACCAAATACTACGAGCAGTACTTC
CDR3: CASSQGTKYYEQYF

V: TRBV12-3/TRBV12-4
J: TRBJ1-5
size: few
D: TRBD1
DNA: TGTGCCAGCAGTTTTATTTTAGGGACAGGGGGCTTTCAGCCCCAGCATTTT
CDR3: CASSFILGTGGFQPQHF

V: TRBV6-6
J: TRBJ1-2
size: NA
D: NA
DNA: TGTGCCAGCAGCTCCCAGACTCCCTATGGCTACACCTTC
CDR3: CASSSQTPYGYTF

V: TRBV7-8
J: TRBJ1-1
size: few
D: NA
DNA: TGTGCCAGCAGCTTAGTTCGGGCCACTGAAGCTTTCTTT
CDR3: CASSLVRATEAFF

V: TRBV19
J: TRBJ1-3
size: few
D: NA
DNA: TGTGCCAGTTCCAAAGTTTTGGGAAACACCATATATTTT
CDR3: CASSKVLGNTIYF

V: TRBV27
J: TRBJ1-2
size: few
D: NA
DNA: TGTGCCAGCAGTTTTGGCGGGGGGCTGAATTCGGGAGGCTACACCTTC
CDR3: CASSFGGGLNSGGYTF

V: TRBV7-2
J: TRBJ1-2
size: NA
D: NA
DNA: TGTGCCAGCAGCTTAGACAGACCGGGGGCGGTGACGGGCTACACCTTC
CDR3: CASSLDRPGAVTGYTF

V: TRBV11-2
J: TRBJ2-3
size: NA
D: NA
DNA: TGTGCCAGCAGCCCAATCAGGGGCCTGAAGGCAGATACGCAGTATTTT
CDR3: CASSPIRGLKADTQYF

V: TRBV12-3/TRBV12-4
J: TRBJ2-1
size: NA
D: NA
DNA: TGTGCCAGCAGTCTGGGAGAGGTCGGTAACAATGAGCAGTTCTTC
CDR3: CASSLGEVGNNEQFF

V: TRBV7-2
J: TRBJ1-1
size: many
D: NA
DNA: TGTGCCAGCAGCCTCGGACAGACACACACTGAAGCTTTCTTT
CDR3: CASSLGQTHTEAFF

V: TRBV7-2
J: TRBJ2-7
size: NA
D: TRBD2
DNA: TGTGCCAGCAGCTTAGTTGCGCTAGCGGGAGGGCCTGCCCCCTACGAGCAGTACTTC
CDR3: CASSLVALAGGPAPYEQYF

V: TRBV5-1
J: TRBJ2-1
size: few
D: TRBD1
DNA: TGCGCCAGCAGCTGGGACAGGGGGCATGAGCAGTTCTTC
CDR3: CASSWDRGHEQFF

V: TRBV10-1
J: TRBJ1-5
size: few
D: NA
DNA: TGCGCCAGCAGTGAGGCAGGGGCAAGTCAGCCCCAGCATTTT
CDR3: CASSEAGASQPQHF

V: TRBV7-2
J: TRBJ1-5
size: NA
D: NA
DNA: TGTGCCAGCAGCGAAAACAGGGATCAGCCCCAGCATTTT
CDR3: CASSENRDQPQHF

V: TRBV6-5
J: TRBJ1-4
size: NA
D: TRBD1
DNA: TGTGCCAGCAGTTACTCGCAGGGGGGTAATGAAAAACTGTTTTTT
CDR3: CASSYSQGGNEKLFF

V: TRBV19
J: TRBJ2-2
size: few
D: NA
DNA: TGTGCCAGTAGTCGGACGAGGGTAAACACCGGGGAGCTGTTTTTT
CDR3: CASSRTRVNTGELFF

V: TRBV24-1
J: TRBJ1-5
size: NA
D: NA
DNA: TGTGCCACCAGTGGAATGTTCAATCAGCCCCAGCATTTT
CDR3: CATSGMFNQPQHF

V: TRBV27
J: TRBJ1-2
size: NA
D: NA
DNA: TGTGCCAGCAGTTTACAAAGGGGGTCCTATGGCTACACCTTC
CDR3: CASSLQRGSYGYTF

V: TRBV28
J: TRBJ2-3
size: few
D: TRBD2
DNA: TGTGCCAGCAGCCCTCTAGCGGGAGGGCCTGACACAGATACGCAGTATTTT
CDR3: CASSPLAGGPDTDTQYF

V: TRBV6-1
J: TRBJ2-3
size: NA
D: TRBD1
DNA: TGTGCCAGCAGGGGACAGATCACAGATACGCAGTATTTT
CDR3: CASRGQITDTQYF